The 8 T cell receptor beta chains reported below all come from one sample, sequenced in a study of beta chain features in type 1 diabetes. Study-wide results and caveats: Type 1 diabetes patients had TCRB CDR3s that were shorter (moderately but significantly so) in all four CD4+ subsets.

Every isolated RNA sample was fully reverse transcribed, so sequencing captured expressed TCRB transcripts. TCRdb's copy holds only in-frame clones and misses some; the assay was immunoSEQ multiplex PCR. Here the sample spans about 340,000 clones, 13% being singletons. No antigen is known for these receptors. Sequenced: naive CD4+ T cells from blood. The receptor source for this set is a woman between 18 and 29 years old with type 1 diabetes.

This clone was detected only a few times. V and J are TRBV28 and TRBJ2-7, with 9 bases lining up with TRBD2. This CDR3 comprises 18 residues. The J segment lost 0 bases and the V segment lost 2 bases, leaving 11 bases of the junction unmatched. CDR1 and CDR2 from the germline V gene are MDHEN and SYDVKM. The CDR3: CASSLAGLAASRSYEQYF. The CDR3 DNA reads TGTGCCAGCAGTTTAGCGGGACTAGCTGCAAGCCGCTCCTACGAGCAGTACTTC.

The chain employs TRBV2 and TRBJ2-3; D is perhaps TRBD2 (6 bases). Germline V gene lookup returns CDR1 SNHLY and CDR2 FYNNEI. This CDR3 has 16 amino acids. With 3 bases removed from V and 7 bases from J, the gap between germline ends came to 20 bases. In DNA form, the CDR3 reads TGTGCCAGCAGTGAGGAAGGAGGGGCTTCCACGAATACGCAGTATTTT. Protein sequence: CASSEEGGASTNTQYF.

V gene TRBV9 combines with J gene TRBJ1-4; a possible D gene is TRBD1 (5 bases). The CDR3 sequence is 16 residues long. Germline loops: CDR1 SGDLS, CDR2 YYNGEE. V dropped 3 bases and J dropped 0 bases, with 12 bases sitting between them. CDR3 sequence reads: CASSAGRGTTNEKLFF. DNA for the CDR3: TGTGCCAGCAGCGCGGGGAGGGGCACAACTAATGAAAAACTGTTTTTT.

The rearrangement links TRBV10-3 to TRBJ1-1, with 7 bases matching TRBD1. There are 13 residues in the CDR3. Losses at the gene ends were 7 bases for V and 5 bases for J; bases not matched to a gene: 7. Germline assignment: CDR1 ENHRY and CDR2 SYGVKD. This CDR3 is CAIKQGELTEAFF. CDR3 sequence (DNA): TGTGCCATCAAGCAGGGGGAACTAACTGAAGCTTTCTTT.

This clone was seen a handful of times. This CDR3 is CASSQRTLSYEQYF. In DNA, the CDR3 is TGTGCCAGCAGCCAACGGACACTCTCCTACGAGCAGTACTTC. The rearrangement uses TRBV28 and TRBJ2-7; maybe TRBD1 (5 bases). Germline CDR1 reads MDHEN; CDR2 reads SYDVKM. This CDR3 spans 14 amino acids. With 6 bases removed from V and 0 bases from J, the gap between germline ends came to 12 bases. The entire variable domain, with the rest obtained from reference TRBV28 and TRBJ2-7, is as follows: DVKVTQSSRYLVKRTGEKVFLECVQDMDHENMFWYRQDPGLGLRLIYFSYDVKMKEKGDIPEGYSVSREKKERFSLILESASTNQTSMYLCASSQRTLSYEQYFGPGTRLTVT.

The chain joins TRBV9 to TRBJ2-1, with D tentatively TRBD2 (6 bases). V was clipped by 0 bases and J by 10 bases, with 11 bases between them. This CDR3 region has 13 residues. Germline-derived CDR1 and CDR2 are SGDLS and YYNGEE. Here the CDR3 DNA reads TGTGCCAGCAGCGTAGGAGGAGGGACGGAGCAGTTCTTC. Amino acids: CASSVGGGTEQFF.

This clone appeared a few times. The rearrangement joins TRBV11-1 to TRBJ1-2, with unresolved D. The CDR3 runs to 14 residues. V lost 1 base, J lost 0 bases, and 6 bases lay in between. Germline CDR1 reads SGHAT; CDR2 reads FQDESV (reference sequence). This CDR3 reads CASSLDNTNYGYTF. CDR3 in DNA: TGTGCCAGCAGCTTAGACAATACTAACTATGGCTACACCTTC.

Turning to this clone: The identical CDR3 is also encoded by other nucleotide sequences in the sample. The chain links TRBV19 to TRBJ1-5; 8 bases fit TRBD1. The CDR3 is made up of 13 amino acids. Germline V gene data show CDR1 as LNHDA and CDR2 as SQIVND (reference sequence). The V and J ends lost 5 bases and 4 bases, in that order; junction bases with no gene match: 1. CDR3 in amino acids: CASSDRGNQPQHF. In DNA, the CDR3 is TGTGCCAGTAGTGACAGGGGAAATCAGCCCCAGCATTTT.